The clone carrying this TCR beta chain was observed a handful of times. The CDR3 is 15 amino acids. V dropped 5 bases and J dropped 5 bases, with 16 bases sitting between them. The entry originates in a study of T-cell memory formation after mild COVID-19. In TCRdb, the 5' RACE reads were re-called with MiXCR into one record per CDR3 protein. The sample lists 200,000 to 250,000 distinct CDR3 sequences, about 9.2% occurring once. This chain links TRBV12-3 or TRBV12-4 with TRBJ2-1, with D maybe TRBD1 (5 bases). This receptor was identified in a man aged 18 to 35 who had mild COVID-19 (a few samples of this study predate the infection). Cell type and time point are not known. Sequencing was performed on PBMCs or a T cell subset sorted from them (not recorded which). The CDR3 is CASSRRAERDNEQFF. The CDR3 DNA is TGTGCCAGCAGTCGCAGGGCCGAACGAGACAATGAGCAGTTCTTC.